This is a list of T cell receptor beta chains from one sample in a study of T-cell memory formation after mild COVID-19. TCRdb re-derived calls from the 5' RACE reads in MiXCR, one entry per CDR3 protein. Counted here are about 400,000 distinct CDR3 sequences, roughly 18% occurring once; the ten biggest clones make up about 22%. The material sequenced was PBMCs or a T cell subset sorted from them (not recorded which). Every receptor here comes from a man aged 18 to 35 who had mild COVID-19 (a few samples of this study predate the infection). Cell type and time point are not known. Both conserved end residues are part of each CDR3. A D gene is named only where the DNA matches it firmly. Clone size is shown for a subset of rows, as once, few, many or a class of expanded clone.

v_gene	j_gene	d_gene	abundance	CDR3nt	CDR3aa
TRBV12-3/TRBV12-4	TRBJ2-3	TRBD2	many	TGTGCCAGCAGTTTAGATTCTAGCGGGGCAACGGATACGCAGTATTTT	CASSLDSSGATDTQYF
TRBV9	TRBJ1-2	NA	few	TGTGCCAGCAGCGTAGAAAGGAGCCCGTTGCATGGCTACACCTTC	CASSVERSPLHGYTF
TRBV6-7	TRBJ2-3	TRBD2	NA	TGTGCCAGCAGTGCCCCGGGACTAGCGAAAGATACGCAGTATTTT	CASSAPGLAKDTQYF
TRBV4-3	TRBJ2-3	NA	NA	TGCGCCAGCAGCCAACAGGGTCATGCAGATACGCAGTATTTT	CASSQQGHADTQYF
TRBV7-6	TRBJ2-1	NA	many	TGTGCCAGCAGCCCTGAACCGACCTCCTACAATGAGCAGTTCTTC	CASSPEPTSYNEQFF
TRBV5-1	TRBJ2-5	TRBD1	NA	TGCGCCAGCAGTCTCAAACCGCGACAGGGTTTCCAAGAGACCCAGTACTTC	CASSLKPRQGFQETQYF
TRBV7-2	TRBJ2-2	TRBD2	few	TGTGCCAGCAGCTTAACTAGCGCGGCCGGGGAGCTGTTTTTT	CASSLTSAAGELFF
TRBV24-1	TRBJ2-5	NA	few	TGTGCCACCAGTGACTCTTGGATGGAGACCCAGTACTTC	CATSDSWMETQYF
TRBV7-3	TRBJ2-1	NA	NA	TGTGCCAGCTCCCCGGGCGGACACAATGAGCAGTTCTTC	CASSPGGHNEQFF
TRBV7-3	TRBJ2-3	NA	many	TGTGCCAGCAGCTTATCTTCATTGGATACGCAGTATTTT	CASSLSSLDTQYF
TRBV7-9	TRBJ1-2	TRBD1	NA	TGTGCCAGCATCCTAACAGGGGTTTCCCCCTATGGCTACACCTTC	CASILTGVSPYGYTF
TRBV7-8	TRBJ2-2	TRBD2	NA	TGTGCCAGCAGCCAACTAGCGGGGGGTTCCTCCGGGGAGCTGTTTTTT	CASSQLAGGSSGELFF
TRBV4-1	TRBJ2-2	NA	NA	TGCGCCAGCAGCTACACGGGACTCCCGAACACCGGGGAGCTGTTTTTT	CASSYTGLPNTGELFF
TRBV5-1	TRBJ2-1	NA	NA	TGCGCCAGCACCCTGGGGACCGCTTGGGGCAATGAGCAGTTCTTC	CASTLGTAWGNEQFF
TRBV6-2/TRBV6-3	TRBJ2-3	NA	NA	TGTGCCAGCAGTCCGAGACCAGTCGGGGATACGCAGTATTTT	CASSPRPVGDTQYF
TRBV7-2	TRBJ2-5	NA	NA	TGTGCCAGCAGCTTAGATTTGTTCAAGACCCAGTACTTC	CASSLDLFKTQYF
TRBV7-9	TRBJ1-1	NA	many	TGTGCCAGCAGCGCCCCAACATCGAACACTGAAGCTTTCTTT	CASSAPTSNTEAFF
TRBV19	TRBJ2-7	NA	NA	TGTGCCAGTAGTAAACAGAACTCCTACGAGCAGTACTTC	CASSKQNSYEQYF
TRBV7-9	TRBJ1-5	NA	few	TGTGCCAGCAGCTTCGGGACATCGAGAGGGGTTCAGCCCCAGCATTTT	CASSFGTSRGVQPQHF
TRBV5-1	TRBJ1-2	NA	few	TGCGCCAGCAGCGGGTCTTATCCCGGCCATGGCTACACCTTC	CASSGSYPGHGYTF
TRBV5-1	TRBJ2-2	TRBD1	NA	TGCGCCAGCAGCTGGAACAGGGGTACCGGGGAGCTGTTTTTT	CASSWNRGTGELFF
TRBV11-2	TRBJ2-5	NA	few	TGTGCCAGCAGCTTAGTGTCAGGGATGGAGACCCAGTACTTC	CASSLVSGMETQYF
TRBV4-1	TRBJ1-3	NA	NA	TGCGCCAGCAGCCAAGATCGGAGGGAGCTTTCTGGAAACACCATATATTTT	CASSQDRRELSGNTIYF
TRBV7-3	TRBJ2-7	NA	few	TGTGCCAGCAGCCAACAGGGTTCAGGGGAGCAGTACTTC	CASSQQGSGEQYF
TRBV27	TRBJ2-3	TRBD1	NA	TGTGCCAGCAGTTCCCGGGACAGGGGGAGCACAGATACGCAGTATTTT	CASSSRDRGSTDTQYF
TRBV4-3	TRBJ2-3	NA	few	TGCGCCAGCAGCCAAGTGCGCGCCGGCACAGATACGCAGTATTTT	CASSQVRAGTDTQYF
TRBV5-5	TRBJ2-1	NA	few	TGTGCCAGCAGCTTGGGCCCCCCGGGGGGCGACAATGAGCAGTTCTTC	CASSLGPPGGDNEQFF
TRBV7-2	TRBJ1-3	NA	NA	TGTGCCAGCAGCTTAGATCCCCCTGGGGGTATCTCTGGAAACACCATATATTTT	CASSLDPPGGISGNTIYF
TRBV24-1	TRBJ1-1	NA	NA	TGTGCCACCAGTGAAGGGGACGGTGAAGCTTTCTTT	CATSEGDGEAFF
TRBV23-1	TRBJ2-1	TRBD2	few	TGCGCCAGCAGTCAATCGTCGGGGGGTCGTGAGCAGTTCTTC	CASSQSSGGREQFF
TRBV9	TRBJ1-3	NA	NA	TGTGCCAGCAGCCCCCCGGCGGGGAACGTGGACACCATATATTTT	CASSPPAGNVDTIYF
TRBV21-1	TRBJ2-5	NA	few	TGTGCCAGCAGCCCTCCCCAGGACAGGGCAGTAGAGACCCAGTACTTC	CASSPPQDRAVETQYF
TRBV15	TRBJ2-6	NA	NA	TGTGCCACCAGCAGAGATAAAGGGGCTGGGGCCAACGTCCTGACTTTC	CATSRDKGAGANVLTF
TRBV24-1	TRBJ2-1	TRBD2	NA	TGTGCCACCAGTGATTTTGGAGCGGGGGGATACAATGAGCAGTTCTTC	CATSDFGAGGYNEQFF
TRBV11-2	TRBJ2-1	NA	few	TGTGCCAGCAGCTCCTGGAGCGGTGCCCCCTACAATGAGCAGTTCTTC	CASSSWSGAPYNEQFF
TRBV15	TRBJ1-6	NA	few	TGTGCCACCAGCAGAGATAATGGCAGGGGACGGGATTCACCCCTCCACTTT	CATSRDNGRGRDSPLHF
TRBV12-3/TRBV12-4	TRBJ1-1	NA	few	TGTGCCACCTCGAGTCAGGCCCAACAGTGGAACACTGAAGCTTTCTTT	CATSSQAQQWNTEAFF
TRBV6-2/TRBV6-3	TRBJ2-3	NA	many	TGTGCCAGCAGTTACCCAGATACGCAGTATTTT	CASSYPDTQYF
TRBV3-2	TRBJ2-7	NA	NA	TGTGCCAGCAGCCCGCGAAGGGGACACCTCTCCGAGCAGTACTTC	CASSPRRGHLSEQYF
TRBV28	TRBJ2-1	NA	NA	TGTGCCAGCAGTTTTAATTCGGGCTATGAGCAGTTCTTC	CASSFNSGYEQFF
TRBV7-8	TRBJ1-5	NA	many	TGTGCCAGCAGCTTAGTCAGGGGACCCCTTAGCAATCAGCCCCAGCATTTT	CASSLVRGPLSNQPQHF
TRBV20-1	TRBJ1-5	TRBD1	NA	TGCAGTGCTGGGGACAGTATCCTTCGTGAGCCCCAGCATTTT	CSAGDSILREPQHF
TRBV4-1	TRBJ2-5	NA	NA	TGCGCCAGCAGCCACTATAGGACCAAGGGAGAGACCCAGTACTTC	CASSHYRTKGETQYF
TRBV5-1	TRBJ2-3	NA	NA	TGCGCCAGCAGCTTGGGGTCGAGCTCAAGAGGGGCAGATACGCAGTATTTT	CASSLGSSSRGADTQYF
TRBV6-5	TRBJ2-2	NA	NA	TGTGCCAGCAGTTACTCAGCGACGGTGAGCACCGGGGAGCTGTTTTTT	CASSYSATVSTGELFF
TRBV7-9	TRBJ1-1	TRBD1	NA	TGTGCCAGCAGCGCCCAGGGGGTGGGTGAAGCTTTCTTT	CASSAQGVGEAFF
TRBV11-2	TRBJ1-5	NA	few	TGTGCCAGCAGCCCCGGCTGGAATAGCAATCAGCCCCAGCATTTT	CASSPGWNSNQPQHF
TRBV29-1	TRBJ2-3	TRBD1	NA	TGCAGCGTGGCTCAGGGGGACGGTGATACGCAGTATTTT	CSVAQGDGDTQYF